This record covers a single T cell receptor beta chain. The antigen remains unidentified. The record originates from a study of identifying expanded T cells in peripheral blood. Healthy donors had no documented immune events, such as infections, while sampled. CDR3 length equals 15 residues. Germline trimming cut 8 bases from V and 0 bases from J; bases unmatched to any gene: 6. Germline loops: CDR1 ENHRY, CDR2 SYGVKD. Regarding the study as a whole: Two-week clone count variance significantly increased as total template count grew. Over about two and four weeks, about 17 and 20 clones changed, versus roughly 1.2 between replicates.

Generated by immunoSEQ multiplex PCR, the TCRdb table keeps only in-frame clones and is missing some. The table lists about 78,000 clones, roughly 86% of them singletons, with 18% in the top ten. This TCR derives from a person aged 18 to 70 in good health. The sequenced sample consisted of blood. The rearrangement uses TRBV10-3 and TRBJ2-2; 7 nucleotides align to TRBD1. In nucleotides, the CDR3 is TGTGCCATCCGTTGGGGACAGTCGAACACCGGGGAGCTGTTTTTT. It translates to CAIRWGQSNTGELFF.